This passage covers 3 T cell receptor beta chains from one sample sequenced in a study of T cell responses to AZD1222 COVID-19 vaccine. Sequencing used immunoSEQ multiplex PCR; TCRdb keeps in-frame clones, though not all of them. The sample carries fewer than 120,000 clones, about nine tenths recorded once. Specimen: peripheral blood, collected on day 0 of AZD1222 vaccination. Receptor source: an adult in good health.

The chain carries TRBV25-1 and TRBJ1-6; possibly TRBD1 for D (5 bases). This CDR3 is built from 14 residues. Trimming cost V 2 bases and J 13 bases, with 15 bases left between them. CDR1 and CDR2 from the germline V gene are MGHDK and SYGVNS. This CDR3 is CASSERGGSRPLHF. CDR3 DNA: TGTGCCAGCAGTGAAAGGGGCGGTTCGAGGCCCCTCCACTTT.

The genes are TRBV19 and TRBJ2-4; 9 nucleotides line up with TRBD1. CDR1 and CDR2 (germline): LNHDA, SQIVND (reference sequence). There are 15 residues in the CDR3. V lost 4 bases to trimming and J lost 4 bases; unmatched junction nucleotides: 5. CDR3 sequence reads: CASSKSGTGKNIQYF. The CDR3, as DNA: TGTGCCAGTAGTAAGTCCGGGACAGGGAAAAACATTCAGTACTTC. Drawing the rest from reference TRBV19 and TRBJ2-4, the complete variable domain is DGGITQSPKYLFRKEGQNVTLSCEQNLNHDAMYWYRQDPGQGLRLIYYSQIVNDFQKGDIAEGYSVSREKKESFPLTVTSAQKNPTAFYLCASSKSGTGKNIQYFGAGTRLSVL.

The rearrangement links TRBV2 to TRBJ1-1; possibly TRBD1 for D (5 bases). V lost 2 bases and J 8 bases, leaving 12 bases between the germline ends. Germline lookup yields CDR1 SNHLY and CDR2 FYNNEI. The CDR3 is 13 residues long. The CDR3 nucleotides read TGTGCCAGCAGTGAAAAGGGACTAACCGAAGCTTTCTTT. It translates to CASSEKGLTEAFF.